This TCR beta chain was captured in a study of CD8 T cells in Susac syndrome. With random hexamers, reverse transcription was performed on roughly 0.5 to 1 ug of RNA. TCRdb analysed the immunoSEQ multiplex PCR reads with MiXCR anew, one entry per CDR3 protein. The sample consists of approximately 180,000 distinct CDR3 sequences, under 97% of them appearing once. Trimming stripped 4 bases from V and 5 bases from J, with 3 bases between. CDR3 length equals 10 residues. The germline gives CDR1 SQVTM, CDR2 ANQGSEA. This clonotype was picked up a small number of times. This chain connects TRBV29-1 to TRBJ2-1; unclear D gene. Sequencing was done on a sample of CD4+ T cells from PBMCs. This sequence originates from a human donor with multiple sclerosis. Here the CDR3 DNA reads TGCAGCGTTGGAAACAATGAGCAGTTCTTC. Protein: CSVGNNEQFF.